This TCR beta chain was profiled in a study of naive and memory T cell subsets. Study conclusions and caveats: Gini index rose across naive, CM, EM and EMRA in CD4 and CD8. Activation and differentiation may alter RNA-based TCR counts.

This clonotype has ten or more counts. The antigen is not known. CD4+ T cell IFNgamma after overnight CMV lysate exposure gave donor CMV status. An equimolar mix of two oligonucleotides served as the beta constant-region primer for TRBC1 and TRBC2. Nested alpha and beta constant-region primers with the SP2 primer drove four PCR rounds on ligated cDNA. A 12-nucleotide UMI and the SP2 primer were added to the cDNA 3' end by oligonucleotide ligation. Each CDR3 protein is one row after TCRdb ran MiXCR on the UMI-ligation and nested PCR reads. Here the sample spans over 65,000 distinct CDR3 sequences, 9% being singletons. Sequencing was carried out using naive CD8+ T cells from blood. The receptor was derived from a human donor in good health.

The chain's CDR3 is CASSTIDTGYGYTF. Here the CDR3 DNA reads TGTGCCAGCAGCACCATCGACACGGGCTATGGCTACACCTTC. The chain is built from TRBV6-2 or TRBV6-3 and TRBJ1-2, with no clear D. V lost 6 bases and J lost 4, with 15 bases in between. CDR3 size: 14 residues. Per the germline V gene, CDR1 is MNHEY and CDR2 is SVGEGT.